These T cell receptor beta chains were read from a single sample in a study of graft-versus-host responses after intestinal transplantation. No antigen has been identified for these receptors. Using immunoSEQ multiplex PCR, the repertoire was profiled, and TCRdb retains in-frame clones only, with some absent. This table holds 70,000 to 75,000 clones, around 92% found once. The source was unstimulated CD8+ T cells sorted from spleen or lymph node cells, collected before intestinal transplant. All receptors derive from a human donor who received an intestinal transplant. CDR3s include the opening cysteine and the closing phenylalanine or tryptophan. The order of the fields is D gene, J gene, V gene, CDR3 protein, CDR3 DNA. D genes are given only for firm matches.

D gene: -; J gene: TRBJ2-7; V gene: TRBV5-1; CDR3 protein: CASRRPGSTYEQYF; CDR3 DNA: TGCGCCAGCAGGCGCCCGGGGTCTACCTACGAGCAGTACTTC
D gene: TRBD2; J gene: TRBJ2-5; V gene: TRBV14; CDR3 protein: CASSQGRAGEVQETQYF; CDR3 DNA: TGTGCCAGCAGCCAAGGACGAGCGGGAGAAGTCCAAGAGACCCAGTACTTC
D gene: -; J gene: TRBJ1-1; V gene: TRBV9; CDR3 protein: CASSEGGVNTEAFF; CDR3 DNA: TGTGCCAGCAGCGAGGGGGGGGTCAACACTGAAGCTTTCTTT
D gene: -; J gene: TRBJ2-7; V gene: TRBV5-1; CDR3 protein: CASSLDGPPAAYEQYF; CDR3 DNA: TGCGCCAGCAGCTTGGATGGGCCCCCGGCCGCCTACGAGCAGTACTTC
D gene: -; J gene: TRBJ2-1; V gene: TRBV2; CDR3 protein: CASGKKGFYNEQFF; CDR3 DNA: TGTGCCAGCGGGAAAAAGGGGTTCTACAATGAGCAGTTCTTC
D gene: -; J gene: TRBJ1-1; V gene: TRBV18; CDR3 protein: CASSPIRAGITEAFF; CDR3 DNA: TGTGCCAGCTCACCTATCCGGGCGGGAATCACTGAAGCTTTCTTT
D gene: TRBD1; J gene: TRBJ2-7; V gene: TRBV4-1; CDR3 protein: CASSQEPGQNYEQYF; CDR3 DNA: TGCGCCAGCAGCCAAGAACCGGGACAGAACTACGAGCAGTACTTC
D gene: -; J gene: TRBJ2-1; V gene: TRBV28; CDR3 protein: CASSLEREDSYNEQFF; CDR3 DNA: TGTGCCAGCAGTTTGGAACGGGAAGACTCCTACAATGAGCAGTTCTTC
D gene: -; J gene: TRBJ1-4; V gene: TRBV4-2; CDR3 protein: CASSLRQTSNEKLFF; CDR3 DNA: TGTGCCAGCAGCCTACGACAAACTTCTAATGAAAAACTGTTTTTT
D gene: TRBD1; J gene: TRBJ2-1; V gene: TRBV6-1; CDR3 protein: CASSEAGTGGNEQFF; CDR3 DNA: TGTGCCAGCAGTGAAGCGGGGACAGGGGGCAATGAGCAGTTCTTC